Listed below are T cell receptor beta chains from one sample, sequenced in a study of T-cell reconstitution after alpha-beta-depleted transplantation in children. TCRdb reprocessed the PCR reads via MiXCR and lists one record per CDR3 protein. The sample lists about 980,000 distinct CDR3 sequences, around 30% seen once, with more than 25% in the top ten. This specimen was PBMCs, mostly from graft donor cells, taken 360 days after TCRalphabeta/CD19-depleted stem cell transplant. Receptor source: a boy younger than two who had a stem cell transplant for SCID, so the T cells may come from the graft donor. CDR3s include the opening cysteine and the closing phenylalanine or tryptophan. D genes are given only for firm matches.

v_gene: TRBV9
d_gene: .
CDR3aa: CASSSEANRNTEAFF

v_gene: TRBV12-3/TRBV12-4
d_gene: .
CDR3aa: CASSLYADTQYF

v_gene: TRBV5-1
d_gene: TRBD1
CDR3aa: CASSGDRGGYNEQFF

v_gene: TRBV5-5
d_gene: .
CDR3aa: CASSLAFRTAFFYEQYF

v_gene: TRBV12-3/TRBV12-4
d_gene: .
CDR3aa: CASSLTSARQETQYF

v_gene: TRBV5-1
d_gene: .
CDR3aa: CATSGPSTDTQYF

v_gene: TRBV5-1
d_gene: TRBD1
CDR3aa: CASSRGQGSAGELFF

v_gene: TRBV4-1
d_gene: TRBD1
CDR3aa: CASSQGTGQGVYEQYF

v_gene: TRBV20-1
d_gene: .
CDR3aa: CSATPTLRGWQWNTEAFF

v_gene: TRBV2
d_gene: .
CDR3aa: CASSDAGREKNEQYF

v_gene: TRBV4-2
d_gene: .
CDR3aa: CASSLTGTGAYNEQFF

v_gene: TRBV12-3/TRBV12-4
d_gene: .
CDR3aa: CASSSSKRDTQYF

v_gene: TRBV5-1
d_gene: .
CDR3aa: CASSITQEQRSPLHF

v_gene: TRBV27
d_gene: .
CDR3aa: CASRPDSTLSNQPQHF

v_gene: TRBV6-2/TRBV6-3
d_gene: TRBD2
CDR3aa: CASSAHRLAGYQETQYF

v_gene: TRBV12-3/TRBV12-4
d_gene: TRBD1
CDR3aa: CASSFWDRGGLEGYTF

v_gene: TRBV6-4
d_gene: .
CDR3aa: CASMERNRETQYF

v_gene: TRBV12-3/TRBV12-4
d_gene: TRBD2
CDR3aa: CASSPRGVALYEQYF

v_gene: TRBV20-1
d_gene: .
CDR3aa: CSSQSDGSSYEQYF

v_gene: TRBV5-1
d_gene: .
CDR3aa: CASSLLQETQYF

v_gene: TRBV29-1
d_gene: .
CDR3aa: CSVVGIARQETQYF

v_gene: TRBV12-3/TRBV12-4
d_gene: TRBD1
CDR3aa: CASSLWDRVDEQYF

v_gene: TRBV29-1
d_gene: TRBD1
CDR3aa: CSVLQGAGGYTF

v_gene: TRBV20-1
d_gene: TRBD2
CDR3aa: CSASSGGAGETQYF

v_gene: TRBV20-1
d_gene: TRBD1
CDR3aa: CSARPQGGKEKLFF

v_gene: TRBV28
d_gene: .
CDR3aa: CASSWRGHRGGELFF

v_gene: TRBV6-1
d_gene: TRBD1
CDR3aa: CASSPLGQGSTDTQYF

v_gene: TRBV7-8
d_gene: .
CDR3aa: CASSLVGPGTGNTIYF

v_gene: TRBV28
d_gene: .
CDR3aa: CASSLSGVRGETRYF

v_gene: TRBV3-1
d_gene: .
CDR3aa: CASNDGPYNEQFF

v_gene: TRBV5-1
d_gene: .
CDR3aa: CASTLGRVSQETQYF

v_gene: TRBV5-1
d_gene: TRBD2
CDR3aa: CASSVGSGGGSLHEQYF

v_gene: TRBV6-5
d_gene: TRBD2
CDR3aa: CASSSYWEGTDTQYF

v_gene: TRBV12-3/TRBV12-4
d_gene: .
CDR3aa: CASSLARGTGRPGELFF

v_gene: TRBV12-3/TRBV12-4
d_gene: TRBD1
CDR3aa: CASSPPGQGNEQFF

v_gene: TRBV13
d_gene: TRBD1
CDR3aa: CASSSTTGVETQYF

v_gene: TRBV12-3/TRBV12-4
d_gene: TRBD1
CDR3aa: CASTRQGRTEAFF

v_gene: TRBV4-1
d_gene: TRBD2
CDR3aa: CASSQGPLAGAVYEQYF

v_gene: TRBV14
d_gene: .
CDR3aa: CASSRDRRAEQFF

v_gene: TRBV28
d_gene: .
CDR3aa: CASTTPSPSTEAFF

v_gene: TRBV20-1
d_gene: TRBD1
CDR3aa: CSGTRDRGYEQYF

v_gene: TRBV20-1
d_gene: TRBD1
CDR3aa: CSLGQGARSGNQPQHF

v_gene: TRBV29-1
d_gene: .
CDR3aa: CSVSGVLAKNIQYF

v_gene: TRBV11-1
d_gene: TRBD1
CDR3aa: CASSLNADRVQETQYF

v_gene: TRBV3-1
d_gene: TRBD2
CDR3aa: CASSSKTGLAGIYEQFF

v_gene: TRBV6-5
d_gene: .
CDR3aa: CASSYLVGPRAETQYF

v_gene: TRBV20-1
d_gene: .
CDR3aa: CSATGPTYEQYF

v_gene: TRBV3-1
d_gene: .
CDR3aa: CASSQQGSDEQYF

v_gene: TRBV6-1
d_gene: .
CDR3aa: CASRGTATYNEQFF

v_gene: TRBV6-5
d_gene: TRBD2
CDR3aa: CASSYSRLAGNEQLF

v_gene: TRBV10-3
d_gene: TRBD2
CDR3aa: CAISEALGLAGALPDPDTQYF

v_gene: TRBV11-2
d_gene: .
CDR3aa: CASSLDFTVGYTF

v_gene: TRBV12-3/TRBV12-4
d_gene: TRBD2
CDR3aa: CATAGTRDNEQFF

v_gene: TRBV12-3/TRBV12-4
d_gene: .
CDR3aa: CASSSSLATNEKLFF